What follows are 31 T cell receptor beta chains derived from one specimen sequenced in a study of shared clonotypes between healthy human individuals. Method: immunoSEQ multiplex PCR; TCRdb's copy keeps in-frame clones and lacks some. This sample has approximately 1.5 million clones; 98% occur once, and the top ten carry approximately 0.4%. Sequences were obtained from naive CD4+ T cells sorted from blood. Subset described: CD45RA+ positively selected. These receptors were obtained from a man aged 25 to 40 in good health.

The CDR3 here is CATQVGVSTDTQYF. The CDR3 coding sequence is TGTGCCACCCAAGTAGGGGTTTCCACAGATACGCAGTATTTT. The rearrangement uses TRBV7-2 and TRBJ2-3; D perhaps matches TRBD1 (5 bases). Germline loops: CDR1 SGHTA, CDR2 FQGNSA. The germline V and J ends were trimmed by 10 bases and 2 bases, with 16 bases remaining between them. The CDR3 loop spans 14 amino acids.

V gene TRBV28 combines with J gene TRBJ2-7; 7 bases match TRBD2. V lost 6 bases to trimming and J lost 4 bases; unmatched junction nucleotides: 15. This CDR3 contains 16 residues. Germline-derived CDR1 and CDR2 are MDHEN and SYDVKM. The CDR3 DNA reads as TGTGCCAGCAGGATGCATTCTAGCGGAAGTTTTTACGAGCAGTACTTC. It yields the protein CASRMHSSGSFYEQYF.

The rearrangement joins TRBV5-1 to TRBJ1-4; D ambiguous. The CDR3 has 15 amino acids. The germline CDR1 and CDR2 sequences are SGHRS and YFSETQ. Trimming shortened V by 1 base and J by 3 bases, and 10 bases separated the two germline ends. CDR3 DNA sequence: TGCGCCAGCAGCTTGATCCCGGCTGCTAATGAAAAACTGTTTTTT. It yields the protein CASSLIPAANEKLFF.

This clone was recorded once. This specimen includes other DNA sequences encoding the same CDR3. CDR3: CASSLVQSSYNEQFF. CDR3 sequence (DNA): TGCGCCAGCAGCTTGGTCCAAAGCTCCTACAATGAGCAGTTCTTC. The chain links TRBV5-1 to TRBJ2-1; D unresolved. The CDR3 is made up of 15 amino acids. Per the germline V gene, CDR1 is SGHRS and CDR2 is YFSETQ. The germline V and J ends were trimmed by 0 bases and 0 bases, with 7 bases remaining between them. Variable domain in full (rest from reference TRBV5-1 and TRBJ2-1): KAGVTQTPRYLIKTRGQQVTLSCSPISGHRSVSWYQQTPGQGLQFLFEYFSETQRNKGNFPGRFSGRQFSNSRSEMNVSTLELGDSALYLCASSLVQSSYNEQFFGPGTRLTVL.

This sequence joins TRBV4-3 and TRBJ2-1; 14 nucleotides match TRBD2. Per germline, CDR1 LGHNA and CDR2 YSLEER. With V trimmed by 3 bases and J by 10 bases, 5 bases remained unmatched. The CDR3 totals 15 residues. The CDR3 DNA is TGCGCCAGCAGCCAGGGACTAGCGGGAGTTGGGGAGCAGTTCTTC. Translating gives CASSQGLAGVGEQFF.

The V call is TRBV28, the J call TRBJ1-5, with a weak D call TRBD1 (5 bases). Trimming took off 4 bases at V and 5 bases at J, with 9 bases between the two ends. Germline V gene sequence: CDR1 MDHEN, CDR2 SYDVKM. This CDR3 is 13 amino acids long. Here the CDR3 DNA reads TGTGCCAGCAGTTCCGGGACCCATCAGCCCCAGCATTTT. Residues: CASSSGTHQPQHF.

The chain is built from TRBV9 and TRBJ2-5, with unresolved D. This CDR3 contains 13 residues. V was shortened by 4 bases and J by 4 bases, with 11 bases between the two germline ends. CDR1 is SGDLS, CDR2 YYNGEE, per germline. The CDR3 DNA reads TGTGCCAGCAGCCCGGCCCCCACAGAGACCCAGTACTTC. Residues: CASSPAPTETQYF.

This rearrangement joins TRBV18 to TRBJ2-7; D gene unclear. Trimming took off 0 bases at V and 2 bases at J, with 11 bases between the two ends. Per germline, CDR1 KGHSH and CDR2 LQKENI. The CDR3 extends over 15 amino acids. Written as DNA, the CDR3 is TGTGCCAGCTCACCACCATCCGGGTTTACCTACGAGCAGTACTTC. This sequence encodes CASSPPSGFTYEQYF.

This rearrangement joins TRBV7-2 to TRBJ1-1; the match to TRBD1 covers 7 bases. The V gene's germline CDR1 is SGHTA and CDR2 FQGNSA. There are 15 residues in the CDR3. After removal of 3 bases from V and 0 bases from J, the junction contained 4 bases not matched to a gene. CDR3 amino acids: CASSLSGGVNTEAFF. CDR3 in DNA: TGTGCCAGCAGCTTGTCAGGGGGAGTGAACACTGAAGCTTTCTTT.

The chain employs TRBV7-2 and TRBJ1-1, with 7 bases aligning to TRBD1. Trimming at V came to 4 bases and at J to 4 bases, leaving 9 bases not matched to a gene. Per germline, CDR1 SGHTA and CDR2 FQGNSA. CDR3 size: 15 residues. Here the CDR3 DNA reads TGTGCCAGCAGCTCCCGACAGGGCGGCAGCACTGAAGCTTTCTTT. Protein product: CASSSRQGGSTEAFF.

The table lists this clone with a few counts. The chain recombines TRBV6-1 with TRBJ2-7; tentative D call: TRBD1 (8 bases). CDR3 length: 14 amino acids. From germline, CDR1 is MNHNS and CDR2 SASEGT. With 6 bases removed from V and 3 bases from J, the gap between germline ends came to 15 bases. The CDR3 spells CASRSTGEGYEQYF. The CDR3 nucleotides read TGTGCCAGCAGATCGACAGGGGAGGGCTACGAGCAGTACTTC.

The J gene is TRBJ1-2, the V gene TRBV5-1; D is unclear. V was clipped by 4 bases and J by 2 bases, with 9 bases between them. CDR3 length: 13 residues. The germline CDR1 and CDR2 sequences are SGHRS and YFSETQ. CDR3: CASSNGENYGYTF. The CDR3 DNA sequence: TGCGCCAGCAGCAACGGGGAAAACTATGGCTACACCTTC.

Note on this clone: Additional DNA sequences in this sample encode the identical CDR3. The chain combines TRBV2 with TRBJ2-7; 7 positions agree with TRBD1. Trimming took 3 bases from V and 1 from J; bases not matched to a gene: 3. The CDR3 extends over 14 amino acids. Germline-derived CDR1 and CDR2 are SNHLY and FYNNEI. The CDR3 bases are TGTGCCAGCAGTGACCAGGGGGTGTCCTACGAGCAGTACTTC. It specifies CASSDQGVSYEQYF.

The sample holds one count of this clone. The CDR3 is CSVGLQGAGELFF. The DNA for the CDR3 is TGCAGCGTTGGATTACAGGGGGCCGGGGAGCTGTTTTTT. The V and J genes are TRBV29-1 and TRBJ2-2, with 8 bases identical to TRBD1. With 4 bases clipped from V and 6 bases from J, the junction kept 4 bases outside the gene matches. The CDR3 is made up of 13 amino acids. Germline-derived CDR1 and CDR2 are SQVTM and ANQGSEA.

The CDR3 DNA sequence: TGTGCCAGCAGCTTAGGTTCCAGGAATCAGCCCCAGCATTTT. It encodes CASSLGSRNQPQHF. V and J are TRBV7-2 and TRBJ1-5; no reliable D call. Germline V gives CDR1 SGHTA, CDR2 FQGNSA. This CDR3 has 14 amino acids. V dropped 1 base and J dropped 4 bases, with 8 bases sitting between them.

The V gene is TRBV6-5, the J gene TRBJ1-1, with D tentatively TRBD1 (6 bases). Per germline, CDR1 MNHEY and CDR2 SVGAGI. The CDR3 spans 15 residues. V was shortened by 7 bases and J by 1 base, with 16 bases between the two germline ends. The CDR3 spells CASKNGGHQNTEAFF. The CDR3 DNA reads as TGTGCCAGCAAGAACGGGGGACATCAGAACACTGAAGCTTTCTTT.

The chain carries TRBV18 and TRBJ2-7, with a weak D call TRBD2 (6 bases). The CDR3 contains 17 residues. Trimming pared 6 bases from V and 4 bases from J, leaving 25 bases between. Germline V gives CDR1 KGHSH, CDR2 LQKENI. CDR3: CASSLFGGALSDYEQYF. The CDR3 DNA sequence: TGTGCCAGCTCGCTCTTCGGCGGGGCCCTCTCCGATTACGAGCAGTACTTC.

Comment on this clone: This sample also contains other DNA sequences that code for the same CDR3. The chain recombines TRBV6-6 with TRBJ2-3; the D is unclear. The CDR3 contains 12 residues. V gave up 5 bases and J gave up 2 bases, with 5 bases separating them. CDR1 is MNHNY and CDR2 is SVGAGI in the germline V gene (reference sequence). CDR3 sequence (DNA): TGTGCCAGCAGTCTGAACACAGATACGCAGTATTTT. Protein sequence: CASSLNTDTQYF.

The chain joins TRBV7-2 to TRBJ2-1; 11 bases are shared with TRBD2. Germline CDR1 is SGHTA and CDR2 is FQGNSA. The V segment lost 5 bases and the J segment 9 bases; nucleotides outside the gene matches: 12. The CDR3 runs 16 residues. In DNA form, the CDR3 reads TGTGCCAGCAGCCCCCGCGGTAGCGGGAGGGCCGCTGAGCAGTTCTTC. This translates into CASSPRGSGRAAEQFF.

V usage is TRBV6-5 and J usage is TRBJ1-2; D gene uncertain. CDR1 is MNHEY and CDR2 is SVGAGI in the germline V gene. Trimming shortened V by 8 bases and J by 7 bases, and 8 bases separated the two germline ends. CDR3 length: 10 residues. This CDR3 reads CASWAAGYTF. The CDR3 nucleotides read TGTGCCAGCTGGGCGGCTGGCTACACCTTC.

V and J are TRBV18 and TRBJ1-4; TRBD1 agrees at 7 bases. The CDR3 consists of 16 residues. V lost 4 bases and J lost 2; bases outside the gene matches: 7. CDR1 is KGHSH and CDR2 is LQKENI in the germline V gene. The CDR3 region is CASSLQPRGTNEKLFF. CDR3 DNA sequence: TGTGCCAGCTCACTCCAGCCCAGGGGGACTAATGAAAAACTGTTTTTT.

This chain uses TRBV18 with TRBJ2-1, with D possibly matching TRBD2 (6 bases). Looked up from germline, CDR1 is KGHSH and CDR2 is LQKENI. The CDR3 totals 15 residues. The V gene lost 5 bases and the J gene lost 1 base, with 12 bases spanning the gap. CDR3 in amino acids: CASSFSGPSYNEQFF. The CDR3 DNA sequence: TGTGCCAGCTCATTCAGCGGGCCTTCCTACAATGAGCAGTTCTTC.

The genes are TRBV6-6 and TRBJ1-4, with D possibly TRBD1 on 6 matching bases. Trimming shortened V by 4 bases and J by 7 bases, and 13 bases separated the two germline ends. Per germline, CDR1 MNHNY and CDR2 SVGAGI (reference sequence). The CDR3 has 14 residues. CDR3 region: CASSSNTGSEKLFF. CDR3 nucleotides: TGTGCCAGCAGTTCGAATACAGGGAGTGAAAAACTGTTTTTT.

With respect to this clone: A junction boundary mismatches the germline segment, possibly from a read error. The chain uses TRBV5-6 and TRBJ1-1; D is unclear. The CDR3 sequence is 14 residues long. Germline V lookup: CDR1 SGHDT, CDR2 YYEEEE. CDR3 sequence: CASNLQNMNTEAFF. CDR3 in DNA: TGTGCCAGCAACTTGCAGAACATGAACACTGAAGCTTTCTTT.

The V call is TRBV28, the J call TRBJ2-7; D uncertain. The V end was cut by 6 bases, the J end by 3 bases, with 15 bases between. Germline assignment: CDR1 MDHEN and CDR2 SYDVKM. This CDR3 comprises 14 residues. The CDR3 is CASRLLGRSYEQYF. For the CDR3, the DNA is TGTGCCAGCAGGCTTCTCGGGCGGAGCTACGAGCAGTACTTC.

The V and J genes are TRBV4-3 and TRBJ1-2, with 8 bases fitting TRBD1. There are 15 residues in the CDR3. After removal of 4 bases from V and 1 base from J, the junction contained 5 bases not matched to a gene. From germline, CDR1 is LGHNA and CDR2 YSLEER. CDR3 amino acids: CASSLAGQVNYGYTF. The CDR3 DNA sequence: TGCGCCAGCAGCCTGGCGGGACAGGTTAACTATGGCTACACCTTC.

CDR3 DNA sequence: TGTGCCAGCACTATAGACACGGGCAATCAGCCCCAGCATTTT. Translation: CASTIDTGNQPQHF. The V call is TRBV2, the J call TRBJ1-5; the D is unclear. This CDR3 contains 14 residues. Germline CDR1 and CDR2: SNHLY and FYNNEI. V gave up 7 bases and J gave up 2 bases, with 12 bases separating them.

This rearrangement joins TRBV7-2 to TRBJ2-7; D might be TRBD2 (6 bases). The CDR3 runs to 12 residues. CDR1 SGHTA and CDR2 FQGNSA come from the germline V gene. V was pared by 5 bases and J by 10 bases, with 15 bases between. The CDR3 DNA reads TGTGCCAGCAGCGGAGGGGCTAAGATCCAGTACTTC. It is translated as CASSGGAKIQYF.

V gene TRBV2 combines with J gene TRBJ2-3; TRBD2 aligns across 13 bases. V was pared by 6 bases and J by 5 bases, with 11 bases of the junction left unmatched. This CDR3 spans 17 amino acids. Germline loops: CDR1 SNHLY, CDR2 FYNNEI. The CDR3 is CASRIPPTSGRRDTQYF. The CDR3 coding sequence is TGTGCCAGCAGGATTCCCCCGACTAGCGGGAGGAGAGATACGCAGTATTTT.

With respect to this clone: Other DNA sequences within the sample encode an identical CDR3. CDR3 nucleotide sequence: TGCGCCAGCAGCGTACAGGGGAGCACAGATACGCAGTATTTT. Protein: CASSVQGSTDTQYF. V usage is TRBV5-1 and J usage is TRBJ2-3, with 7 bases fitting TRBD1. With 4 bases clipped from V and 0 bases from J, the junction kept 2 bases outside the gene matches. This CDR3 is 14 amino acids long. Germline CDR1 and CDR2: SGHRS and YFSETQ.

This chain connects TRBV29-1 to TRBJ1-5; 9 bases agree with TRBD1. The CDR3 has 14 amino acids. Per germline, CDR1 SQVTM and CDR2 ANQGSEA. The junction had 4 bases not matched to a gene; V was cut back by 6 bases and J by 1 base. CDR3 sequence reads: CSVLDRGSNQPQHF. In DNA form, the CDR3 reads TGCAGCGTCCTGGACAGGGGAAGCAATCAGCCCCAGCATTTT.